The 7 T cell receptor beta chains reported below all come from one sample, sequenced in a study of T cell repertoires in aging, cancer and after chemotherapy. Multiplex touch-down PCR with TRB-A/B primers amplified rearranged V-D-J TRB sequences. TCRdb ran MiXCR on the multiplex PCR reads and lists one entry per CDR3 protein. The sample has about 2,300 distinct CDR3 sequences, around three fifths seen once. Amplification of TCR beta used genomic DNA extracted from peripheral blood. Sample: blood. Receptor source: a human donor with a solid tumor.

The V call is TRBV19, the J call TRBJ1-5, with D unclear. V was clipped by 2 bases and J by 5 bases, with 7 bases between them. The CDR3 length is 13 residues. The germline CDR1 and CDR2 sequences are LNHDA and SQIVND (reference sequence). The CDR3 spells CASSIRQDQPQHF. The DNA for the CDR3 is TGTGCCAGTAGTATAAGGCAGGATCAGCCCCAGCATTTT.

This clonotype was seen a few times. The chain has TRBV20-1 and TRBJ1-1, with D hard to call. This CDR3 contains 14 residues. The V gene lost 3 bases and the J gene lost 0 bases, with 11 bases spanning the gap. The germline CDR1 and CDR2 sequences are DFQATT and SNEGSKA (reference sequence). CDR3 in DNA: TGCAGTGCTAGTACCACCATTATGAACACTGAAGCTTTCTTT. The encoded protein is CSASTTIMNTEAFF.

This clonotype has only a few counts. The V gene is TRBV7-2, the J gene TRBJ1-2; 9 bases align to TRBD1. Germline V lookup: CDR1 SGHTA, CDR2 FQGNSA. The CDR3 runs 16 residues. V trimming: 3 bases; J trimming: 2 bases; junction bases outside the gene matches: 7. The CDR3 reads CASSLTPGQGNYGYTF. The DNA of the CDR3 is TGTGCCAGCAGCTTGACCCCGGGACAGGGCAACTATGGCTACACCTTC.

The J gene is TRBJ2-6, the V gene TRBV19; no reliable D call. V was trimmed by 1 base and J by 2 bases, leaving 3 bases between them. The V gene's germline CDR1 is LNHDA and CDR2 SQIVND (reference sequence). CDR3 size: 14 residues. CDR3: CASSIAAGANVLTF. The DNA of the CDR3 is TGTGCCAGTAGTATAGCCGCTGGGGCCAACGTCCTGACTTTC.

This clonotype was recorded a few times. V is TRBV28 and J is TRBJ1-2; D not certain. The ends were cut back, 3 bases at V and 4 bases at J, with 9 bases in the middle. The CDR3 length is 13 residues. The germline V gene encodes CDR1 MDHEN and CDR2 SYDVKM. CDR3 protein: CASSLGVRYGYTF. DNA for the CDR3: TGTGCCAGCAGTTTGGGAGTCCGCTATGGCTACACCTTC.

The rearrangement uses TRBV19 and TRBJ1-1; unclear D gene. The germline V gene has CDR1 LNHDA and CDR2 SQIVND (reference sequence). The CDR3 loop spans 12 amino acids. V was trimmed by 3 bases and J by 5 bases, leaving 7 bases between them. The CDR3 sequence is CASSIGSTEAFF. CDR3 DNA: TGTGCCAGTAGTATCGGGAGTACTGAAGCTTTCTTT.

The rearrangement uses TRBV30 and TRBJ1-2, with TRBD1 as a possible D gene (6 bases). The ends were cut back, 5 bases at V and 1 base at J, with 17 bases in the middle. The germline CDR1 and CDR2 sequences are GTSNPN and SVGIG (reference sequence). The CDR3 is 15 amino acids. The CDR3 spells CAWYRDRVINYGYTF. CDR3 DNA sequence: TGTGCCTGGTACAGGGATCGTGTAATTAACTATGGCTACACCTTC.